This T cell receptor (beta chain) was found in a study of OX40 agonist ivuxolimab in advanced cancers. In the study overall: Ivuxolimab was an agonistic, fully human IgG2 monoclonal antibody directed against OX40 (CD134), a costimulatory receptor. The purpose of peripheral TCRbeta sequencing was to test whether ivuxolimab changed TCR sequence diversity and led to clonal T-cell expansion. The paper reports the monotherapy dose-escalation portion (N ≈ 52 patients) of the phase I ivuxolimab trial. A male proportion of roughly 80% and a mean age of 60 years, ranging from about 20 to 80, were recorded for the dose-escalation cohort. Partial responses occurred in three dose-escalation patients: two with cutaneous melanoma and one with hepatocellular carcinoma. Patients were allowed to have had prior anti-PD-1, anti-PD-L1 or anti-CTLA-4 therapy, and less than 45% of the dose-escalation patients had previously received checkpoint inhibitors. Intravenous ivuxolimab was administered to patients every 2 weeks at six dose levels: 0.01, 0.1, 0.3, 1.5, 3 and 10 mg/kg. Among the 52 dose-escalation patients, about 20 had hepatocellular carcinoma, some 15 melanoma, 9 renal cell carcinoma and 9 head and neck cancer. Results and caveats for the whole study, not just this receptor: Clonal expansion of both CD4+ and CD8+ blood T cells was observed from baseline to week 6 at doses 0.1 to 3.0 mg/kg. The antigen specificity of the peripheral T cells that underwent clonal expansion was not determined. Low levels of normalized T-cell clonal expansion were also seen in some patients who did not respond. After ivuxolimab, CD8+ T cells had more expanded clones than CD4+ T cells on average. In partial responders in the 0.1-3.0 mg/kg groups, normalized peripheral clonal expansion was found to be among the lowest, especially among CD8+ T cells.

In the case of this clone: Its antigen is currently not known. Base-call qualities are not available, and no considerably larger clone is one nucleotide away.

Genomic DNA was isolated from the sorted cells so that the TCRbeta CDR3 region could be sequenced. The immunoSEQ Assay was used for sequencing of TCRbeta CDR3 regions. TCRdb carries this immuneACCESS record with in-frame sequences only. Its versions omit some clonotypes, under half of them owing to an unresolved V gene in the studies checked, with the rest unexplained. The sample table records some 57,000 clones; over 80% of these occur just once. In total, the top ten clones hold about 3.9% of the sample. The CDR3 numbers 15 residues from cysteine through phenylalanine. Kept here is only the CDR3 DNA, which spans 45 bases and is read in frame from base 1. From a lookup of the germline V gene, CDR1 and CDR2 are MNHEY and SVGAGI. V loses 6 bases, J loses 5 bases, and the germline ends lie 19 bases apart. The trial excluded patients who had a history of autoimmune disease or who were on systemic immunosuppression. In every dose cohort, peripheral blood was drawn for TCR sequencing at baseline, cycle 4 day 1, and cycle 7 day 1. Samples came from an open-label, multicenter, first-in-human phase I dose-escalation trial of ivuxolimab. Adults with locally advanced or metastatic melanoma, renal cell, hepatocellular, or head and neck squamous cell carcinoma were enrolled in the trial. CD4+ and CD8+ T cells were sorted separately from peripheral blood before TCR sequencing.

The sequenced sample was CD4+ or CD8+ T cells sorted from blood, obtained in a trial of the OX40 agonist ivuxolimab. The receptor was isolated from an adult with an advanced solid tumor such as melanoma, head and neck, liver or kidney cancer. The chain employs TRBV6-5 and TRBJ1-1; a tentative D match to TRBD1 spans 6 bases. This receptor carries the CDR3 CASSTLSTGKTEAFF. The sequenced DNA: TGTGCCAGCAGCACTCTTTCGACAGGAAAAACTGAAGCTTTCTTT.